The 21 T cell receptor beta chains given below trace back to one sample, sequenced in a study of T-cell reconstitution after alpha-beta-depleted transplantation in children. Unique molecular identifiers were incorporated into the prepared TCRbeta library. MiXCR was run by TCRdb on the PCR reads, yielding one entry per CDR3 protein. The sample carries about 460,000 distinct CDR3 sequences, about an eighth recorded once. The material was PBMCs, mostly from graft donor cells, obtained 180 days after TCRalphabeta/CD19-depleted stem cell transplant. Source of these receptors: a female patient aged 2-10 years who had a stem cell transplant for aplastic anemia, so the T cells may come from the graft donor.

This clonotype occurred many times. This rearrangement joins TRBV7-6 to TRBJ2-7; D is undetermined. The CDR3 spans 16 residues. The V and J ends lost 1 base and 0 bases respectively, with 13 bases between them. CDR1 is SGHVS, CDR2 FNYEAQ, per germline. The CDR3 nucleotides are TGTGCCAGCAGCTTAGAGCCGGGCAGGCCCTCCTACGAGCAGTACTTC. Translation gives CASSLEPGRPSYEQYF.

This clonotype has just a few counts. The chain carries TRBV7-9 and TRBJ2-4; D unresolved. The CDR3 has 14 amino acids. The V and J ends lost 4 bases and 1 base respectively, with 8 bases between them. Germline V CDR1 and CDR2: SEHNR, FQNEAQ (reference sequence). Here the CDR3 reads CASSSIWAKNIQYF. The CDR3 coding sequence is TGTGCCAGCAGCTCCATTTGGGCCAAAAACATTCAGTACTTC.

V and J are TRBV20-1 and TRBJ1-2; the D is unclear. This CDR3 region has 13 residues. Per the germline V gene, CDR1 is DFQATT and CDR2 is SNEGSKA (reference sequence). Trimming took off 2 bases at V and 8 bases at J, with 15 bases between the two ends. CDR3 region: CSARRAATEGYTF. The DNA for the CDR3 is TGCAGTGCTAGACGGGCCGCCACGGAGGGCTACACCTTC.

This chain uses TRBV5-1 with TRBJ1-2; D not certain. V was clipped by 4 bases and J by 3 bases, with 13 bases between them. CDR3 size: 14 residues. CDR1 and CDR2 from the germline V gene are SGHRS and YFSETQ. CDR3 region: CASSLHLRDYGYTF. CDR3 sequence (DNA): TGCGCCAGCAGCCTCCACTTGAGGGACTATGGCTACACCTTC.

The V and J genes are TRBV12-3 or TRBV12-4 and TRBJ2-3; 9 nucleotides agree with TRBD2. The CDR3 is 17 residues long. The V gene end was trimmed by 5 bases and the J gene end by 7 bases; junction bases not matched to a gene: 16. The CDR3 coding sequence is TGTGCCAGCAGTCCTTACTTGGCGGGAGGGGGGTCCTATACGCAGTATTTT. It translates to CASSPYLAGGGSYTQYF.

The rearrangement uses TRBV6-1 and TRBJ2-5; 7 nucleotides align to TRBD1. CDR1 is MNHNS, CDR2 SASEGT, per germline. Trimming took 6 bases from V and 2 from J; bases not matched to a gene: 12. The CDR3 extends over 16 amino acids. The CDR3 protein is CASSLHRTGAQETQYF. CDR3 coding DNA: TGTGCCAGCAGCCTACATAGGACAGGAGCTCAAGAGACCCAGTACTTC.

CDR3 nucleotides: TGTGCCAGCAGCTTTACTTTGGGGGTTGGGGCCAACGTCCTGACTTTC. As protein: CASSFTLGVGANVLTF. The gene calls are TRBV7-9 and TRBJ2-6; D possibly matches TRBD1 or TRBD2 (5 bases each). Trimming stripped 3 bases from V and 3 bases from J, with 12 bases between. The germline V gene has CDR1 SEHNR and CDR2 FQNEAQ (reference sequence). CDR3 size: 16 residues.

The J gene is TRBJ1-1, the V gene TRBV15; D is undetermined. Per the germline V gene, CDR1 is LNHNV and CDR2 is YYDKDF (reference sequence). Trimming left V 0 bases short and J 0 bases short, with 8 bases between. The CDR3 sequence is 15 residues long. The CDR3 here is CATSRDAVLNTEAFF. CDR3 in DNA: TGTGCCACCAGCAGAGACGCGGTCTTGAACACTGAAGCTTTCTTT.

This clonotype was recorded many times. This chain connects TRBV29-1 to TRBJ1-2, with 7 bases that match TRBD1. CDR3 size: 15 residues. Germline V gene data show CDR1 as SQVTM and CDR2 as ANQGSEA. Trimming took 4 bases from V and 2 from J; bases not matched to a gene: 10. The CDR3 sequence: CSVAGPGQRNYGYTF. The CDR3 DNA sequence: TGCAGCGTTGCTGGGCCGGGACAGAGAAACTATGGCTACACCTTC.

This clonotype was detected many times. The chain has TRBV6-5 and TRBJ1-1; the D is unclear. V was pared by 0 bases and J by 0 bases, with 5 bases between. CDR1 and CDR2 (germline): MNHEY, SVGAGI. This CDR3 has 14 amino acids. In DNA, the CDR3 is TGTGCCAGCAGTTACTCCCAGATGAACACTGAAGCTTTCTTT. Translation gives CASSYSQMNTEAFF.

The chain uses TRBV6-1 and TRBJ2-1; the D gene is possibly TRBD1 (6 bases). The CDR3 has 12 residues. V gave up 8 bases and J gave up 10 bases, with 15 bases separating them. Germline loops: CDR1 MNHNS, CDR2 SASEGT. The CDR3 spells CASRRPGTEQFF. CDR3 DNA sequence: TGTGCCAGCCGTCGTCCCGGGACAGAGCAGTTCTTC.

This clonotype was counted ten times or more. This chain uses TRBV5-1 with TRBJ2-1; possible D gene TRBD2, 7 bases. V was cut by 2 bases and J by 10 bases, with 22 bases left in between. The CDR3 extends over 16 amino acids. In germline, CDR1 is SGHRS, CDR2 YFSETQ. The CDR3: CASSFGGGGLLVEQFF. The CDR3 coding sequence is TGCGCCAGCAGCTTCGGTGGCGGGGGCCTACTTGTAGAGCAGTTCTTC.

The chain is built from TRBV5-1 and TRBJ1-6; 8 bases line up with TRBD1. Germline V gives CDR1 SGHRS, CDR2 YFSETQ. The CDR3 spans 21 residues. Trimming took 2 bases from V and 0 from J; bases not matched to a gene: 16. In DNA, the CDR3 is TGCGCCAGCAGCTTCAAACCACTGGACAGGGAGGGTCTCTCCTATAATTCACCCCTCCACTTT. As protein: CASSFKPLDREGLSYNSPLHF.

This clonotype was counted ten times or more. V and J are TRBV5-5 and TRBJ1-1; possibly TRBD1 for D (5 bases). Trimming took 0 bases from V and 0 from J, leaving 12 bases between them. Per the germline V gene, CDR1 is SGHKS and CDR2 is YYEKEE (reference sequence). This CDR3 spans 16 amino acids. This chain's CDR3 is CASSLAGGRMNTEAFF. For the CDR3, the DNA is TGTGCCAGCAGCTTGGCCGGGGGTCGGATGAACACTGAAGCTTTCTTT.

The V call is TRBV28, the J call TRBJ2-7, with D perhaps TRBD2 (6 bases). Trimming pared 5 bases from V and 0 bases from J, leaving 11 bases between. Germline lookup yields CDR1 MDHEN and CDR2 SYDVKM. The length of the CDR3 is 14 residues. The CDR3 reads CASSPGDGSYEQYF. CDR3 DNA sequence: TGTGCCAGCAGTCCGGGGGACGGCTCCTACGAGCAGTACTTC.

This clonotype was detected only once. The chain couples TRBV7-2 to TRBJ1-1; D is possibly TRBD1 (5 bases). Trimming shortened V by 5 bases and J by 10 bases, and 20 bases separated the two germline ends. The germline gives CDR1 SGHTA, CDR2 FQGNSA. This CDR3 is built from 14 residues. CDR3 loop: CASSRLRDPQGAFF. The DNA of the CDR3 is TGTGCCAGCAGCCGCTTGAGGGACCCGCAAGGAGCTTTCTTT.

This chain joins TRBV29-1 and TRBJ1-1, with D tentatively TRBD1 (5 bases). The CDR3 sequence is 14 residues long. Deletions cut 0 bases from V and 0 bases from J, with 8 bases between. The germline V gene has CDR1 SQVTM and CDR2 ANQGSEA. CDR3 coding DNA: TGCAGCGTTGAAGATCGCAGGGTGAACACTGAAGCTTTCTTT. Encoded protein: CSVEDRRVNTEAFF.

The CDR3 protein is CASSQGPLGGYEQYV. The CDR3 DNA follows: TGCGCCAGCAGCCAGGGACCTCTAGGGGGATACGAGCAGTACGTC. This chain connects TRBV4-1 to TRBJ2-7, with D possibly matching TRBD1 (6 bases). CDR1 MGHRA and CDR2 YSYEKL come from the germline V gene. The CDR3 covers 15 residues. The V end lost 3 bases, the J end lost 4 bases, and 16 bases lay between the germline ends.

On this clonotype: This could be a read error, since a much larger clone is one nucleotide away. The chain employs TRBV28 and TRBJ2-5, with D perhaps matching TRBD1 (5 bases). Per germline, CDR1 MDHEN and CDR2 SYDVKM. This CDR3 is built from 14 residues. For the CDR3, the DNA is TGTGCCAGCAGTTCCCAGGGCCGGCAAGAGACCCACTACTTC. Amino acid sequence: CASSSQGRQETHYF.

This sequence joins TRBV20-1 and TRBJ2-1; 7 bases match TRBD2. The CDR3 is made up of 14 amino acids. Germline-derived CDR1 and CDR2 are DFQATT and SNEGSKA (reference sequence). V was pared by 0 bases and J by 9 bases, with 8 bases of the junction left unmatched. CDR3 sequence: CSARETGGNSEQFF. The CDR3 DNA reads TGCAGTGCTAGAGAGACGGGAGGCAACAGTGAGCAGTTCTTC.

The gene calls are TRBV4-1 and TRBJ2-7, with 7 bases lining up with TRBD2. Germline V lookup: CDR1 MGHRA, CDR2 YSYEKL. This CDR3 is 16 amino acids long. The J segment lost 4 bases and the V segment lost 0 bases, leaving 9 bases of the junction unmatched. CDR3 sequence: CASSQDGSGRTYEQYF. The CDR3 coding sequence is TGCGCCAGCAGCCAAGATGGTTCCGGGAGGACATACGAGCAGTACTTC.